This entry is about one TCR beta chain. This sample was taken from a study of early T cells in non-severe SARS-CoV-2 infection. CDR1 is SGHVS and CDR2 is FQNEAQ in the germline V gene. The trim removed 1 base at V and 4 bases at J, leaving 12 bases unmatched. The length of the CDR3 is 17 residues. TCRdb passed the 5' RACE reads through MiXCR, listing each CDR3 protein once. Among roughly 80,000 distinct CDR3 sequences, about a sixth were seen once, and the ten largest hold less than 3.5%. V gene TRBV7-8 combines with J gene TRBJ1-2; 7 bases are shared with TRBD1. This TCR was sampled from an adult who was a healthcare worker with PCR-confirmed SARS-CoV-2 infection or an uninfected control (not recorded which). Sequencing used whole blood. The CDR3 region has the DNA TGTGCCAGCAGCTTAGGTGCGACAGGGAGTAAGGGCTATGGCTACACCTTC. Translation: CASSLGATGSKGYGYTF.